This T cell receptor (beta chain) came from a study of T cell responses to AZD1222 COVID-19 vaccine (dated by TCRdb to the early 2020s). In the study overall: A total of about 240 trial participants underwent TCR sequencing, of whom some 210 received two doses of AZD1222 and 26 received two doses of the MenACWY control vaccine. Enrollment into the trials was organized by age into subgroups of 18-55, 56-69 and 70-plus years, and those subgroups contained roughly 140, 27 and 60 TCR-sequenced participants, respectively.

The CDR3 regions of human TCRbeta chains were subjected to immunosequencing. In the paper's pipeline: Repertoire TCRs were matched against a reference library of SARS-CoV-2-specific TCRs generated with the MIRA antigen-specificity platform. Breadth meant the fraction of unique TCRs that were SARS-CoV-2-associated, whereas depth meant the fraction of total T cells that were SARS-CoV-2-associated. Using the MIRA data, every spike-specific TCR was mapped to the spike region that the TCR reacted to and assigned to either a CD4 or a CD8 class. Log10-transformed breadth and depth values were compared by one-way ANOVA with Sidak's multiple comparisons tests. The source is immuneACCESS, and TCRdb retained only in-frame sequences with V and J called. Part of the clones is not carried over; for the studies checked, unresolved V genes explain less than half of this, and the remainder is unexplained. The V and J calls and clone size are taken from that table; D and trimming were inferred from the DNA. In this sample the table shows roughly 200,000 clones, more than 80% of which occur a single time. The ten largest clonotypes hold about 3.6% of the sample.

The time point tag for this specimen amounts to: about 28 days (+/-7) after the second vaccine dose. This specimen's treatment or condition label, interpreted: meningococcal conjugate vaccine given as trial control. The vaccinee samples were drawn from two UK trials, COV001 and COV002, one of which was a single-blind randomized controlled phase 2/3 trial testing AZD1222 (ChAdOx1 nCoV-19) in healthy adults. For TCRbeta chain sequencing, PBMC samples were collected from trial participants at day 0 and at day 28 after the second dose. Overall study results and their limits: Because no day 14 peak-response samples were available, the repertoires could be characterized only after the peak T cell response. Participants were mostly white British, with more females than males. The authors suggested clonal diversity may have been underestimated. The 56-69-year group was small, and its depth increase did not reach significance, likely because of low power. After two AZD1222 doses, spike-specific TCR breadth and depth were significantly higher than at day 0 and than in MenACWY recipients. Conclusions about previously exposed vaccinees are limited because only six or seven AZD1222 recipients were SARS-CoV-2 seropositive at baseline. The whole spike protein was spanned by vaccine-associated CD4 TCRs, and dominant responses were seen in regions 160-218 and 743-854. Reportedly, almost half of the unique spike-specific TCRs recognized epitopes lying outside the regions that are mutated in the B.1.351 and B.1.1.7 variants.

Reading from cysteine to phenylalanine, the CDR3 counts 16 amino acids. Of the read, only the CDR3 DNA is kept; its 48 bases are in frame from base 1. CDR1 and CDR2, looked up from the germline V gene, are SGHVS and FNYEAQ. V is cut by 0 bases and J by 3 bases, and the space between the germline ends is 12 bases. Concerning this clone: It has no known antigen specificity. No base quality information exists; no much larger clone differs at one position.

The origin of this receptor is an adult who received the MenACWY meningococcal vaccine as a control. The sequencing here drew on peripheral blood, taken 28 days after the second dose of the MenACWY control vaccine. The chain uses TRBV7-6 and TRBJ1-5, with an unclear D gene assignment. Here is the DNA: TGTGCCAGCAGCTTAGCACCCCCGGGATCCAATCAGCCCCAGCATTTT. The resulting protein is CASSLAPPGSNQPQHF. When the CDR3 is completed using the reference TRBV7-6 and TRBJ1-5 genes on either side, the full variable domain is GAGVSQSPRYKVTKRGQDVALRCDPISGHVSLYWYRQALGQGPEFLTYFNYEAQQDKSGLPNDRFSAERPEGSISTLTIQRTEQRDSAMYRCASSLAPPGSNQPQHFGDGTRLSIL.